This TCR beta chain emerged from a study of T-cell memory formation after mild COVID-19. TCRdb re-analysed the 5' RACE reads in MiXCR, keeping a single row per CDR3 protein. The sample has around 200,000 distinct CDR3 sequences; over 9.5% are singletons. This clonotype was seen a few times. CDR1 and CDR2 (germline): LGHNA, YNFKEQ. V shed 2 bases and J shed 1 base, with 20 bases lying between them. There are 18 residues in the CDR3. This chain joins TRBV4-2 and TRBJ1-1; D not certain. The TCR sequence derives from a man between 18 and 29 years old who had mild COVID-19 (a few samples of this study predate the infection). Cell type and time point are not known. The source material was PBMCs or a T cell subset sorted from them (not recorded which). The DNA of the CDR3 is TGTGCCAGCAGCCAATCCTTCAGGAGTGGAACTAAGAACACTGAAGCTTTCTTT. Translating it yields CASSQSFRSGTKNTEAFF.